One and the same sample provided the 12 T cell receptor beta chains below, sequenced in a study of vaccination and CD4 T cells after COVID-19. Sequenced with the Oncomine TCR Beta short-read assay was DNA taken from cultured CD4+ T cells. TCRdb reprocessed the PCR reads via MiXCR and lists one record per CDR3 protein. The sample comprises about 14,000 distinct CDR3 sequences, approximately 60% of which are singletons, and 11% to 15% rests with the top ten. Described treatment: roughly 10-day PBMC culture with coronavirus spike peptide pools or control peptides (ViraFEST assay). These TCRs are of unknown antigen specificity. The material sequenced was CD4+ T cells from blood, cultured in vitro. The receptor source for this set is a human donor who had recovered from COVID-19.

A single count supports this clonotype. The J gene is TRBJ2-1, the V gene TRBV18; D ambiguous. Germline CDR1 KGHSH, CDR2 LQKENI. This CDR3 region has 14 residues. Trimming shortened V by 0 bases and J by 3 bases, and 6 bases separated the two germline ends. In DNA form, the CDR3 reads TGTGCCAGCTCACCACCTAGGAACTACAATGAGCAGTTCTTC. It encodes CASSPPRNYNEQFF.

This clonotype was detected once. J is TRBJ2-5 and V is TRBV7-8; no definite D call. Per the germline V gene, CDR1 is SGHVS and CDR2 is FQNEAQ. The CDR3 consists of 15 residues. Trimming shortened V by 4 bases and J by 3 bases, and 15 bases separated the two germline ends. CDR3 residues: CASSSGLSVKETQYF. The CDR3 DNA sequence: TGTGCCAGCAGCTCCGGGTTGAGCGTTAAAGAGACCCAGTACTTC.

J is TRBJ2-6 and V is TRBV6-1, with D possibly being TRBD1 (5 bases). Germline CDR1 reads MNHNS; CDR2 reads SASEGT. The V and J ends lost 2 bases and 1 base respectively, with 6 bases between them. The CDR3 is 15 amino acids. The CDR3 DNA reads as TGTGCCAGCAGTGAACAGGGTTCTGGGGCCAACGTCCTGACTTTC. Translating gives CASSEQGSGANVLTF.

This sequence joins TRBV19 and TRBJ2-2; maybe TRBD1 (5 bases). Trimming shortened V by 7 bases and J by 1 base, and 19 bases separated the two germline ends. The CDR3 is 17 amino acids. Germline CDR1 is LNHDA and CDR2 is SQIVND (reference sequence). The CDR3: CASTPLPTQGNTGELFF. The CDR3 bases are TGTGCCAGTACCCCCCTCCCCACCCAGGGGAACACCGGGGAGCTGTTTTTT.

This clonotype was recorded only once. V is TRBV15 and J is TRBJ2-1; D assignment may be TRBD1 or TRBD2 (5 bases each). V was clipped by 10 bases and J by 5 bases, with 21 bases between them. The CDR3 runs to 15 residues. CDR1 and CDR2 (germline): LNHNV, YYDKDF (reference sequence). The CDR3 reads CAIKRYRDGNNEQFF. CDR3 nucleotides: TGTGCCATTAAGAGGTACCGGGACGGCAACAATGAGCAGTTCTTC.

The chain employs TRBV15 and TRBJ1-4, with TRBD1 matching 8 bases. The CDR3 covers 14 residues. Trimming removed 7 bases from V and 8 bases from J; junction bases left unmatched: 9. CDR1 is LNHNV, CDR2 YYDKDF, per germline (reference sequence). The CDR3 loop is CATTSTGAEEKLFF. DNA for the CDR3: TGTGCCACCACCTCGACAGGGGCTGAAGAAAAACTGTTTTTT.

This sequence joins TRBV7-9 and TRBJ2-1; tentatively, D is TRBD1 (7 bases). V lost 0 bases, J lost 5 bases, and 14 bases lay in between. The CDR3 consists of 16 residues. Germline-derived CDR1 and CDR2 are SEHNR and FQNEAQ (reference sequence). This CDR3 reads CASSLARAGQNNEQFF. The CDR3 nucleotides read TGTGCCAGCAGCTTAGCTCGCGCGGGACAGAACAATGAGCAGTTCTTC.

This clonotype was seen a few times. The chain uses TRBV15 and TRBJ1-2; 8 bases fit TRBD1. Per germline, CDR1 LNHNV and CDR2 YYDKDF (reference sequence). CDR3 length: 18 residues. V lost 0 bases to trimming and J lost 7 bases; unmatched junction nucleotides: 16. The CDR3, as DNA: TGTGCCACCAGCAGAGATAGTGTTTGGGCAGGGGGCTTTCGTGGCTACACCTTC. It is translated as CATSRDSVWAGGFRGYTF.

The chain carries TRBV2 and TRBJ2-1; tentative D call: TRBD1 (5 bases). Germline V CDR1 and CDR2: SNHLY, FYNNEI. Trimming shortened V by 7 bases and J by 5 bases, and 21 bases separated the two germline ends. The CDR3 is made up of 16 amino acids. The CDR3: CASNMQGTLGNNEQFF. The CDR3 DNA reads TGTGCCAGCAATATGCAGGGCACATTGGGGAACAATGAGCAGTTCTTC. Combining the CDR3 with reference TRBV2 and TRBJ2-1 gives the whole variable domain EPEVTQTPSHQVTQMGQEVILRCVPISNHLYFYWYRQILGQKVEFLVSFYNNEISEKSEIFDDQFSVERPDGSNFTLKIRSTKLEDSAMYFCASNMQGTLGNNEQFFGPGTRLTVL.

V gene TRBV5-8 combines with J gene TRBJ2-2; D is perhaps TRBD2 (6 bases). Between the trimmed V and J ends, which lost 4 bases and 9 bases, there was a span of 10 bases. The CDR3 runs 12 residues. Germline CDR1 reads SGHTS; CDR2 reads YDEGEE. DNA for the CDR3: TGTGCCAGCAGCGCGGGAAAGTGGGAGCTGTTTTTT. It encodes CASSAGKWELFF.

The chain employs TRBV29-1 and TRBJ2-5, with TRBD1 matching 10 bases. Germline loops: CDR1 SQVTM, CDR2 ANQGSEA. V lost 8 bases to trimming and J lost 5 bases; unmatched junction nucleotides: 11. The CDR3 is made up of 14 amino acids. The DNA for the CDR3 is TGCAGCACTAGACGGGACAGGGGATGGGAGACCCAGTACTTC. Translated: CSTRRDRGWETQYF.

The chain employs TRBV19 and TRBJ1-2; D call uncertain. V was cut by 6 bases and J by 8 bases, with 10 bases left in between. CDR1 LNHDA and CDR2 SQIVND come from the germline V gene (reference sequence). This CDR3 has 11 amino acids. The CDR3 region has the DNA TGTGCCAGTAGACGGGGAGTAGGCTACACCTTC. Amino acids: CASRRGVGYTF.